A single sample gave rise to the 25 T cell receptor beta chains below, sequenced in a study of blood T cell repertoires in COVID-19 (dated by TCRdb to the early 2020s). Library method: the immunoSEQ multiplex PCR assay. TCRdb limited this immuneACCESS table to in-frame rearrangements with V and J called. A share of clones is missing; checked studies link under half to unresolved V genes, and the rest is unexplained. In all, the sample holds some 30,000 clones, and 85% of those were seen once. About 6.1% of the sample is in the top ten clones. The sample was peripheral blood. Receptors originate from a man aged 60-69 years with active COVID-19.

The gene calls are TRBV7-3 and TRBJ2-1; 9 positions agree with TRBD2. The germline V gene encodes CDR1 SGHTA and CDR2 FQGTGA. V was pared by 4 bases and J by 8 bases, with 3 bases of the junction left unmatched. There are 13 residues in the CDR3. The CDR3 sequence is CASSYRTSDEQFF. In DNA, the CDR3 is TGTGCCAGCAGCTACCGGACTAGCGATGAGCAGTTCTTC.

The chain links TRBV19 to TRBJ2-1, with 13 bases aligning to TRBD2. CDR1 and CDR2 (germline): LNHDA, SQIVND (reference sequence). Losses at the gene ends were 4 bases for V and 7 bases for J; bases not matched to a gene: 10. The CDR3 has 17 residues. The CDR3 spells CASSRTSGSRVGNEQFF. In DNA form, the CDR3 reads TGTGCCAGTAGTAGGACTAGCGGGAGTCGCGTGGGGAATGAGCAGTTCTTC.

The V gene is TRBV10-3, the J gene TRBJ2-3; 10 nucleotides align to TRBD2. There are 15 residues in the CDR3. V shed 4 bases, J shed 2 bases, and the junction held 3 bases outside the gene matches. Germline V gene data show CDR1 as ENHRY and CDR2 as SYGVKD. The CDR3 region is CAISGGLANTDTQYF. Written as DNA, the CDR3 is TGTGCCATCAGTGGGGGACTAGCGAACACAGATACGCAGTATTTT.

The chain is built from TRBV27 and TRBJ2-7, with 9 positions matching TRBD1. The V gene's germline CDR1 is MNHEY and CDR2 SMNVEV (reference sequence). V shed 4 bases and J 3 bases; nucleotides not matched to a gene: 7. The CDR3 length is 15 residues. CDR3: CASSSGTGRGYEQYF. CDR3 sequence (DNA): TGTGCCAGCAGTTCCGGGACAGGGAGGGGCTACGAGCAGTACTTC.

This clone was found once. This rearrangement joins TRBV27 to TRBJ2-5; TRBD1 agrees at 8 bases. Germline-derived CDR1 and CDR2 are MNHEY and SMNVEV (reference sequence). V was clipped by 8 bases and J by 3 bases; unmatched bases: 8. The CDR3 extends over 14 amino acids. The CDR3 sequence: CASGRNRGKETQYF. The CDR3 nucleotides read TGTGCCAGCGGACGTAACAGGGGGAAAGAGACCCAGTACTTC.

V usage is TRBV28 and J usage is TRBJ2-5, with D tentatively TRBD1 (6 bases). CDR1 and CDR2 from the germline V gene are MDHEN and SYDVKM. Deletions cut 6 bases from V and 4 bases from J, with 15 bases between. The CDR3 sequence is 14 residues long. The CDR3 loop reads CASSRPLGGETQYF. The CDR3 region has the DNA TGTGCCAGCAGCCGCCCACTAGGGGGAGAGACCCAGTACTTC.

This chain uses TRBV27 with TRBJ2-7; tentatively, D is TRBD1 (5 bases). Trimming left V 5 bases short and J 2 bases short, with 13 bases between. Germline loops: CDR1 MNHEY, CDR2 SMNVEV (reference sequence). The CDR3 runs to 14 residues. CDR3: CASSQDKGTYEQYF. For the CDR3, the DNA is TGTGCCAGCAGTCAGGACAAAGGGACCTACGAGCAGTACTTC.

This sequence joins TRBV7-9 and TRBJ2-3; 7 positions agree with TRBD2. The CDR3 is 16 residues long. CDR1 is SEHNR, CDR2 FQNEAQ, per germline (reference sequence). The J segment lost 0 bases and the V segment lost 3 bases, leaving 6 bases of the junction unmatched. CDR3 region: CASSFALAASTDTQYF. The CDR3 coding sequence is TGTGCCAGCAGCTTCGCGCTAGCGGCAAGCACAGATACGCAGTATTTT.

The CDR3 nucleotides read TGTGCCAGCAGCTTTGGACTAGCTAGGACCGGGGAGCTGTTTTTT. Translation: CASSFGLARTGELFF. The V gene is TRBV7-6, the J gene TRBJ2-2; 8 bases match TRBD2. Germline trimming cut 3 bases from V and 5 bases from J; bases unmatched to any gene: 5. Germline lookup yields CDR1 SGHVS and CDR2 FNYEAQ. The CDR3 totals 15 residues.

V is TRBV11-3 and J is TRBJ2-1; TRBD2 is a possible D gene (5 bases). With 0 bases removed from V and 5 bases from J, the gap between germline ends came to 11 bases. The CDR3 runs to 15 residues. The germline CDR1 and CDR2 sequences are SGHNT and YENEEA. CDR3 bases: TGTGCCAGCAGCTTAGATGGCGGGTTAAACAATGAGCAGTTCTTC. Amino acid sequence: CASSLDGGLNNEQFF.

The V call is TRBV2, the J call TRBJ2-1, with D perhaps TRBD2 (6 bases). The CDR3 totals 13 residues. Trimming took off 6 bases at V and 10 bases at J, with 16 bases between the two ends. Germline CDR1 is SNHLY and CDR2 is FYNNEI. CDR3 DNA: TGTGCCAGCAGAATACTAGCCCTCGGGGAGCAGTTCTTC. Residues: CASRILALGEQFF. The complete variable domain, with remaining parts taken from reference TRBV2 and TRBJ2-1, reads EPEVTQTPSHQVTQMGQEVILRCVPISNHLYFYWYRQILGQKVEFLVSFYNNEISEKSEIFDDQFSVERPDGSNFTLKIRSTKLEDSAMYFCASRILALGEQFFGPGTRLTVL.

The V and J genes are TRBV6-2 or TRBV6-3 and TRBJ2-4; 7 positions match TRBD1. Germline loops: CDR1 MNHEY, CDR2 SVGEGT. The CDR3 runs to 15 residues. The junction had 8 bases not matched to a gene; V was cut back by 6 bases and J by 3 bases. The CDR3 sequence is CASSRQGFGKNIQYF. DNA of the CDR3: TGTGCCAGCAGCCGACAGGGTTTCGGCAAAAACATTCAGTACTTC.

CDR3 coding DNA: TGTGCCAGCAGTATAGCGATGGAGCAGTTCTTC. Its translation is CASSIAMEQFF. The rearrangement joins TRBV6-2 or TRBV6-3 to TRBJ2-1; D possibly corresponds to TRBD2 (5 bases). The germline CDR1 and CDR2 sequences are MNHEY and SVGEGT. Trimming stripped 5 bases from V and 10 bases from J, with 9 bases between. This CDR3 has 11 residues.

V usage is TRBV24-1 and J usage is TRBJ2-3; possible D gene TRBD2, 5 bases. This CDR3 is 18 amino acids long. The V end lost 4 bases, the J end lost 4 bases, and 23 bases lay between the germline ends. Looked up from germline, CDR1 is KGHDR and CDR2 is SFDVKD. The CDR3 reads CATSDPTDYFREPDTQYF. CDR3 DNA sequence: TGTGCCACCAGTGACCCCACTGACTACTTCAGAGAACCAGATACGCAGTATTTT.

The CDR3 spells CASSEEPSSGNTIYF. The CDR3 bases are TGTGCCAGCAGCGAAGAGCCTAGCTCTGGAAACACCATATATTTT. This chain connects TRBV7-6 to TRBJ1-3; D gene ambiguous. The germline V gene encodes CDR1 SGHVS and CDR2 FNYEAQ. Between the trimmed V and J ends, which lost 5 bases and 0 bases, there was a span of 11 bases. The CDR3 spans 15 residues.

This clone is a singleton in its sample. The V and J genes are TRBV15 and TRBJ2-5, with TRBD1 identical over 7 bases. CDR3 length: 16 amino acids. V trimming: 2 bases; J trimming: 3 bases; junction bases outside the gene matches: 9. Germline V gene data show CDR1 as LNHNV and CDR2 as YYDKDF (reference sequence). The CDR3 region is CATSRPTGNRKETQYF. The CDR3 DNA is TGTGCCACCAGCAGACCGACAGGGAATCGAAAAGAGACCCAGTACTTC.

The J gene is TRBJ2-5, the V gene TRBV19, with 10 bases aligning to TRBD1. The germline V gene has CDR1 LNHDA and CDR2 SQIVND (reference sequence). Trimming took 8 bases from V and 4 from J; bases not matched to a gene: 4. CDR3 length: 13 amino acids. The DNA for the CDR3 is TGTGCCAGTTCAAGGACAGGGGGAGAGACCCAGTACTTC. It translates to CASSRTGGETQYF.

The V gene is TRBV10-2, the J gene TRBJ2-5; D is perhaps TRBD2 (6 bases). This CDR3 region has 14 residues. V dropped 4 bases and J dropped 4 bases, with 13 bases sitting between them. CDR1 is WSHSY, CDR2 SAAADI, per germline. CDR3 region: CASSVRETIETQYF. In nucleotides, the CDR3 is TGCGCCAGCAGTGTCCGGGAGACCATAGAGACCCAGTACTTC.

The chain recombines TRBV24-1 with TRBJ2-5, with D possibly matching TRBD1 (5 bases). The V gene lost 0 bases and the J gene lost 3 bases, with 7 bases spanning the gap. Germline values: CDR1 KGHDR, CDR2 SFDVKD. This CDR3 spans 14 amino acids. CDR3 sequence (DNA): TGTGCCACCAGTGATTTGGCGGACAAAGAGACCCAGTACTTC. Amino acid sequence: CATSDLADKETQYF.

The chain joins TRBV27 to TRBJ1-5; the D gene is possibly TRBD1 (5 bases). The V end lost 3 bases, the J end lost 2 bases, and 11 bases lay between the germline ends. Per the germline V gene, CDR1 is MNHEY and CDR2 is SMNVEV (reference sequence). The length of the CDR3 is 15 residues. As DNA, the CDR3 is TGTGCCAGCAGTTTGTCCATGACAGGCAATCAGCCCCAGCATTTT. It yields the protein CASSLSMTGNQPQHF.

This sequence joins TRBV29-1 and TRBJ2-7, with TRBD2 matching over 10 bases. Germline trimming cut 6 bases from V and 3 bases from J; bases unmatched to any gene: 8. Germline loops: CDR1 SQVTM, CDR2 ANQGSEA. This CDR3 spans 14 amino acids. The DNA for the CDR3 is TGCAGCGTCACCGAGAGGACTAGCGGCTACGAGCAGTACTTC. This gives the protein CSVTERTSGYEQYF.

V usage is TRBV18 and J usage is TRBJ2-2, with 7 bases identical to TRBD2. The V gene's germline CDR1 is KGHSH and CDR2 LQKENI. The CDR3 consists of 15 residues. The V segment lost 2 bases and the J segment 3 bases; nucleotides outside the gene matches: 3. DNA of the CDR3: TGTGCCAGCTCACCAGCGGGAGTTGACACCGGGGAGCTGTTTTTT. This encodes CASSPAGVDTGELFF.

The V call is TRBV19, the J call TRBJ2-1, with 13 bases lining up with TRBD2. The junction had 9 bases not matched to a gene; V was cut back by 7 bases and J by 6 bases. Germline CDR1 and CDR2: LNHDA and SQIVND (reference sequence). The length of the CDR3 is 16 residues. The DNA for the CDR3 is TGTGCCAGTAAGGCTACTAGCGGGAGGGCGTTCAATGAGCAGTTCTTC. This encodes CASKATSGRAFNEQFF.

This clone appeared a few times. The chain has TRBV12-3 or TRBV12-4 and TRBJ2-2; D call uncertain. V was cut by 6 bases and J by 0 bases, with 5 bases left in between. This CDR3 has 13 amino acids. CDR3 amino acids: CASRESNTGELFF. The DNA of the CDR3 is TGTGCCAGCAGGGAGTCGAACACCGGGGAGCTGTTTTTT.

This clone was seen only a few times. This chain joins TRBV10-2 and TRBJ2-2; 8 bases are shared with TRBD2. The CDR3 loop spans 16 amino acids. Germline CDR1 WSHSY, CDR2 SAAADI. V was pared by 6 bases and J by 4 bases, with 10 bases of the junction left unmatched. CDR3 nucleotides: TGCGCCAGCAGGGACCCACTAGCGGAAGCCACCGGGGAGCTGTTTTTT. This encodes CASRDPLAEATGELFF.